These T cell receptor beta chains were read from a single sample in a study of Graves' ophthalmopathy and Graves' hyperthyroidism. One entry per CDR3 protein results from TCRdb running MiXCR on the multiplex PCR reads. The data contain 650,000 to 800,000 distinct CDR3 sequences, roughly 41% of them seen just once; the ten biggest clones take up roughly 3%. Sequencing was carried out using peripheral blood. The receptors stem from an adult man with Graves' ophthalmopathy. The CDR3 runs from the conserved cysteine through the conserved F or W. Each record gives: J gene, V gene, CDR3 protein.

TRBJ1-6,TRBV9,CASSPYIDREPLHF
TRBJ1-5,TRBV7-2,CASSLVGAGSSNQPQHF
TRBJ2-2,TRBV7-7,CASSQGTRGTGELFF
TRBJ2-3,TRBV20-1,CSARLASIADTQYF
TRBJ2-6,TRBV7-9,CASSRGRGSSGANVLTF
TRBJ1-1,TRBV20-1,CSANHLAGVAFF
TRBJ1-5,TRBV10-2,CASSERTGGTAQHF
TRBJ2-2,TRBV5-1,CASSLRTSPGELFF
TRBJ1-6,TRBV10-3,CAISEGPGQGARSPLHF
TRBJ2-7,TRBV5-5,CASSFVTGHSYEQYF
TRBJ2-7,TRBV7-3,CASSDTGTGPAAAYEQYF
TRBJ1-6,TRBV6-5,CASRPPGQGYSPLHF
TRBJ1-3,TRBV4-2,CASSQTGEPGNTIYF
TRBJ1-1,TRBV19,CASSPTPFGGWRWNTEAFF
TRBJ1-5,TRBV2,CASSLSFRGRNQPQHF
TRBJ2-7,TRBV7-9,CASSPPDRASYEQYF
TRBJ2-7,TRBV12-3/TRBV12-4,CASSFLQGGEQYF
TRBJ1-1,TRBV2,CASSDTGFMNTEAFF
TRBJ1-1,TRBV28,CASSFEGEAFF
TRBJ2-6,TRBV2,CAIQIGANVLTF